This TCR beta chain was captured by sequencing in a study of CD8 T cells in Susac syndrome (dated by TCRdb to the late 2010s). About the investigation overall: Of the Susac syndrome patients who were sequenced, roughly 8 were in clinical remission while 5 or 6 had clinically active disease. Repertoire sequencing was used to test whether CD8+ T cell activation and differentiation in Susac syndrome was antigen driven. At blood withdrawal, Susac syndrome patients were therapy-naive, treated with corticosteroids (with IVIg additionally given to some), or treated with IVIg alone. The research as a whole found: The CD4+ T cell repertoire of patients with Susac syndrome showed no detectable clonal expansion. The TCR sequencing and HLA analysis was acknowledged to have included a relatively small number of individuals.

At the junction V is shortened by 0 bases and J by 5 bases, with 5 bases in between. CDR1 and CDR2 were assigned from the germline V gene (reference sequence) as LGHDT and YNNKEL. From the cysteine up to the phenylalanine, the CDR3 has a length of 13 residues. CDR3 DNA is the only sequence kept; it has 39 bases, read in frame from the first base. About this clonotype: The clone's antigen remains unknown. Base qualities are missing; no much larger clone stands one base away.

RNA was extracted using the RNeasy kit, and roughly 0.5 to 1 ug of the RNA was reverse transcribed with random hexamers. The immunoSEQ multiplex PCR assay, covering 54 Vbeta and 13 Jbeta segments, was used to amplify TCR beta CDR3 regions. Bias from PCR amplification was corrected by using a synthetic template baseline for primer optimization and for computational correction. Per the original workflow: Reads were annotated to V, D and J genes per IMGT and analyzed with immunoSEQ Analyzer, keeping only productive sequences. Clonality was computed as one minus Shannon entropy normalized by log2 of the number of productive unique sequences. For each patient and control, public and private clones were evaluated among the 100 most prevalent clones. Clones were defined as Susac-specific if absent from the healthy and MS cohorts, from around 1,100 published viral clones and from other ImmuneACCESS disease sequences. TCRdb reworked the public reads: Q25 trimming with fastp, MiXCR clone assembly, productive beta chains retained. Identical CDR3 proteins give one entry, which carries the most common genes and DNA. In this record, the V and J calls reflect TCRdb's handling and not the investigators' own analysis. A total of approximately 190,000 distinct CDR3 sequences appear in this sample, 90% to 95% of them only once. 0.075% to 0.095% of the sample is held by the ten biggest clonotypes.

High-throughput TCR beta sequencing profiled peripheral blood CD8+ and CD4+ T cells from healthy donors, Susac syndrome patients and multiple sclerosis patients. Recently defined diagnostic criteria for definite or probable disease were met by the Susac syndrome patients. Bulk CD8+ and CD4+ T cells were purified by magnetic negative isolation, whereas CD8+ TEMRA cells were enriched by FACS. Blood was collected in EDTA tubes and processed within 24 hours, with PBMCs isolated through density gradient centrifugation. PBMCs intended for TCR sequencing were cryopreserved in liquid nitrogen and were subsequently thawed in a 37 degrees C water bath. Purity of sorted or isolated CD4+, CD8+ and CD8+ TEMRA cells was at least 90%.

The rearranged segments are TRBV3-1 and TRBJ1-3, with no confidently assigned D gene. The sequence was obtained from a human donor with Susac syndrome. Sequencing was performed on CD4+ T cells from PBMCs. This receptor has the CDR3 CASSQDSRNTIYF. The DNA reads as follows: TGTGCCAGCAGCCAAGATTCCCGAAACACCATATATTTT. With the portions outside the CDR3 filled from the reference TRBV3-1 and TRBJ1-3 genes, the complete variable region becomes DTAVSQTPKYLVTQMGNDKSIKCEQNLGHDTMYWYKQDSKKFLKIMFSYNNKELIINETVPNRFSPKSPDKAHLNLHINSLELGDSAVYFCASSQDSRNTIYFGEGSWLTVV.